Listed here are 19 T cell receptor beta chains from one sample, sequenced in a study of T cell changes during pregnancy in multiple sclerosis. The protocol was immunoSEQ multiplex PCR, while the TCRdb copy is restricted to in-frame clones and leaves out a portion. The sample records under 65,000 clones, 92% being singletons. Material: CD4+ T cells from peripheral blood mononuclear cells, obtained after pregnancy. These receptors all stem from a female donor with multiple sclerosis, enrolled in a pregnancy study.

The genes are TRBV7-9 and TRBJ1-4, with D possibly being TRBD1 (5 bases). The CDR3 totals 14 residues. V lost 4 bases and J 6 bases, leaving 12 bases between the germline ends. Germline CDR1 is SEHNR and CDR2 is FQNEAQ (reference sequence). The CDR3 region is CASSWQGSDEKLFF. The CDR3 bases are TGTGCCAGCAGCTGGCAGGGATCCGATGAAAAACTGTTTTTT.

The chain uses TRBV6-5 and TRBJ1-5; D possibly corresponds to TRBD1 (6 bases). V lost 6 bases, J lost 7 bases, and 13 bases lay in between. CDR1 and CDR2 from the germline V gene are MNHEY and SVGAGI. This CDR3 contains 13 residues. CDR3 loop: CASRQGIRQPQHF. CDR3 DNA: TGTGCCAGCAGGCAGGGGATCCGGCAGCCCCAGCATTTT.

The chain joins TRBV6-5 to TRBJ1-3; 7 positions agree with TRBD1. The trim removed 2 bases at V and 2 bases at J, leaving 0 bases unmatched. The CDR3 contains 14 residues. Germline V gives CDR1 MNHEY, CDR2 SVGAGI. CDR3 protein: CASSYGTAGNTIYF. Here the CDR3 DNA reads TGTGCCAGCAGTTACGGGACAGCTGGAAACACCATATATTTT.

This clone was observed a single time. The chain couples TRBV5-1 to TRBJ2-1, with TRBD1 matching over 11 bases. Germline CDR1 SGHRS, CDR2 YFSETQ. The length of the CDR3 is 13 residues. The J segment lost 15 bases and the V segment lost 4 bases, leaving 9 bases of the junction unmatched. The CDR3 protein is CASSPGQGELAFF. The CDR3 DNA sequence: TGCGCCAGCAGCCCGGGACAGGGGGAGTTGGCGTTCTTC.

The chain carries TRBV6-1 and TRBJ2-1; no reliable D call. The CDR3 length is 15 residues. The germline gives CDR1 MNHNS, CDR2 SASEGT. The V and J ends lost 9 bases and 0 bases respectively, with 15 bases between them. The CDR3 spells CASRYADSSYNEQFF. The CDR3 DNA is TGTGCCAGTCGTTATGCGGATAGCTCCTACAATGAGCAGTTCTTC.

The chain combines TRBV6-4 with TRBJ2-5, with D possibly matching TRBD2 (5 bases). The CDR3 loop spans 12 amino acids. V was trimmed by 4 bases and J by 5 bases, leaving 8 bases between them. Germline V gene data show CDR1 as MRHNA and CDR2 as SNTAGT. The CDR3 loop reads CASSGWEETQYF. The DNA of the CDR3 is TGTGCCAGCAGTGGGTGGGAGGAGACCCAGTACTTC.

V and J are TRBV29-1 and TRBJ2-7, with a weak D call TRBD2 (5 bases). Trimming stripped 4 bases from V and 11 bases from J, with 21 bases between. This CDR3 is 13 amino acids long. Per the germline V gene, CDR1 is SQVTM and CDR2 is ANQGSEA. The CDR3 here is CSVVSERVTLEYF. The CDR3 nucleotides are TGCAGCGTTGTTTCTGAGAGGGTTACCCTCGAGTACTTC.

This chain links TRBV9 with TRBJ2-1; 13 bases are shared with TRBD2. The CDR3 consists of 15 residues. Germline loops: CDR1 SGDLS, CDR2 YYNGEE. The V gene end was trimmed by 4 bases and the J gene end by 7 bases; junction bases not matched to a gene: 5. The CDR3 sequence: CASSPGGLAGNEQFF. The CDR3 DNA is TGTGCCAGCAGCCCAGGGGGACTAGCGGGGAATGAGCAGTTCTTC.

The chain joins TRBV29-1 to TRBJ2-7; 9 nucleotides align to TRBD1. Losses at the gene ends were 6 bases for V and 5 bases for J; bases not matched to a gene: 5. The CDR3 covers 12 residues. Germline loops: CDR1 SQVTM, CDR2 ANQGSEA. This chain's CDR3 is CSVGTGYNEQYF. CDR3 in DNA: TGCAGCGTGGGGACAGGGTACAACGAGCAGTACTTC.

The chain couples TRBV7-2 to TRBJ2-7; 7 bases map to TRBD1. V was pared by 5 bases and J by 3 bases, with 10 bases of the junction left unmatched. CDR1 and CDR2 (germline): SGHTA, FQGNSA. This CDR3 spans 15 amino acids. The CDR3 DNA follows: TGTGCCAGCAGCCCCACCGAGGGGGCGCTCTACGAGCAGTACTTC. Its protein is CASSPTEGALYEQYF.

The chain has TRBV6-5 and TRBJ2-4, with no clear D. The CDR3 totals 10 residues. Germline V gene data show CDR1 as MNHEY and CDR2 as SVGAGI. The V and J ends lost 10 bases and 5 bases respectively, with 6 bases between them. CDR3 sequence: CATGENIQYF. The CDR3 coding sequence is TGTGCCACCGGTGAAAACATTCAGTACTTC.

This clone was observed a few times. CDR3 region: CAISEVGGQGGWTF. The CDR3 DNA is TGTGCCATCAGTGAGGTCGGGGGACAGGGCGGTTGGACCTTC. This chain connects TRBV10-3 to TRBJ1-2, with 9 positions matching TRBD1. The germline V gene encodes CDR1 ENHRY and CDR2 SYGVKD. The CDR3 runs 14 residues. V shed 2 bases and J 14 bases; nucleotides not matched to a gene: 12.

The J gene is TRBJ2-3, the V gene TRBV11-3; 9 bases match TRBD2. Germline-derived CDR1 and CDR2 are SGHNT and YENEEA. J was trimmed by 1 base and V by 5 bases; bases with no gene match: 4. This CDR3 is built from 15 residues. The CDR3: CASSPRTSGTDTQYF. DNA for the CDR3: TGTGCCAGCAGCCCAAGGACTAGCGGCACAGATACGCAGTATTTT.

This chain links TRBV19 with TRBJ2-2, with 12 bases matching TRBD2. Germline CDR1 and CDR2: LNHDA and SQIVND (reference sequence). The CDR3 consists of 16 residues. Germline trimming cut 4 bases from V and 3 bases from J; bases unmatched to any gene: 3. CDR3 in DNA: TGTGCCAGTAGTAAACTAGCGGGGGGATACACCGGGGAGCTGTTTTTT. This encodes CASSKLAGGYTGELFF. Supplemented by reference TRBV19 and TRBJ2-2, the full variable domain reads DGGITQSPKYLFRKEGQNVTLSCEQNLNHDAMYWYRQDPGQGLRLIYYSQIVNDFQKGDIAEGYSVSREKKESFPLTVTSAQKNPTAFYLCASSKLAGGYTGELFFGEGSRLTVL.

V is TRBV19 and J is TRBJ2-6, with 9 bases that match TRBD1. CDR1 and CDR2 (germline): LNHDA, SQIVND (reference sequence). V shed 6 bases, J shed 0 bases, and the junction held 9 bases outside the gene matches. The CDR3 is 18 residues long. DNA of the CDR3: TGTGCCAGTAGCTACCTGGGACAGGGAATCTCTGGGGCCAACGTCCTGACTTTC. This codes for CASSYLGQGISGANVLTF.

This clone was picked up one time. CDR3 in DNA: TGCGCCAGCAGGTTCGCAGGGGAGAGAGATACGCAGTATTTT. This sequence encodes CASRFAGERDTQYF. This rearrangement joins TRBV5-1 to TRBJ2-3; the D gene is possibly TRBD1 (6 bases). Germline CDR1 and CDR2: SGHRS and YFSETQ. The CDR3 covers 14 residues. The V and J ends lost 5 bases and 5 bases respectively, with 15 bases between them. The variable domain in full, completed from reference TRBV5-1 and TRBJ2-3, reads KAGVTQTPRYLIKTRGQQVTLSCSPISGHRSVSWYQQTPGQGLQFLFEYFSETQRNKGNFPGRFSGRQFSNSRSEMNVSTLELGDSALYLCASRFAGERDTQYFGPGTRLTVL.

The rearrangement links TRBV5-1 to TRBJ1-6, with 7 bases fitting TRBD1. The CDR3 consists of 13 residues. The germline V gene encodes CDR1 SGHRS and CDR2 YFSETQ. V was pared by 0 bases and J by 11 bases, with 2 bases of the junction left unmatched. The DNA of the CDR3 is TGCGCCAGCAGCTTGGAACAGGGGACACCCCTCCACTTT. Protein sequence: CASSLEQGTPLHF.

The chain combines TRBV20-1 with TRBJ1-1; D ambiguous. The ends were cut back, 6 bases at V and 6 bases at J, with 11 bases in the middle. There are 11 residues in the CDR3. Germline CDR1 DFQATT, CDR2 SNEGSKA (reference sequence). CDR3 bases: TGCAGTGCCCAGCAGAGGGCTGAAGCTTTCTTT. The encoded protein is CSAQQRAEAFF.

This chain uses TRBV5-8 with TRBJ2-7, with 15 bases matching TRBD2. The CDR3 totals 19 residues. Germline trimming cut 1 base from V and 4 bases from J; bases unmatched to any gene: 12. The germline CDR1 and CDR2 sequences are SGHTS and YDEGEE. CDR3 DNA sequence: TGTGCCAGCAGCTTGCTTTCTGGACTAGCGGGGGGGAGACTTTACGAGCAGTACTTC. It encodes CASSLLSGLAGGRLYEQYF.